These 17 T cell receptor beta chains were sequenced from one sample in a study of blood T cell repertoires in COVID-19. Only in-frame clones appear in the TCRdb table, and some are missing; sequencing was by immunoSEQ multiplex PCR. Of some 50,000 clones listed, around 86% are singletons. Sequencing used peripheral blood. These receptors were taken from a woman aged 80 or over with COVID-19, enrolled during active disease.

The chain recombines TRBV6-5 with TRBJ1-2; TRBD1 is a possible D gene (6 bases). The CDR3 runs to 15 residues. V lost 7 bases, J lost 0 bases, and 15 bases lay in between. The V gene's germline CDR1 is MNHEY and CDR2 SVGAGI. CDR3 DNA: TGTGCCAGCAAAGCAGGGGCCCTAGCTAACTATGGCTACACCTTC. This sequence encodes CASKAGALANYGYTF.

The rearrangement joins TRBV20-1 to TRBJ1-2; 7 positions agree with TRBD1. The germline gives CDR1 DFQATT, CDR2 SNEGSKA (reference sequence). This CDR3 spans 11 amino acids. Unmatched junction bases numbered 6, after V lost 6 bases and J lost 8 bases. The CDR3 nucleotides are TGCAGTGCCGACAGGGTGGAGGGCTACACCTTC. It codes for CSADRVEGYTF.

In this sample, this clone turned up a few times. The rearrangement joins TRBV6-6 to TRBJ2-2; TRBD2 matches 8 bases. Trimming removed 5 bases from V and 1 base from J; junction bases left unmatched: 9. The CDR3 extends over 17 amino acids. Looked up from germline, CDR1 is MNHNY and CDR2 is SVGAGI (reference sequence). CDR3 bases: TGTGCCAGCAGTCAACGCGGAAGCGGGGGGAACACCGGGGAGCTGTTTTTT. This sequence encodes CASSQRGSGGNTGELFF.

This sequence joins TRBV7-6 and TRBJ2-1; TRBD1 agrees at 11 bases. Germline V CDR1 and CDR2: SGHVS, FNYEAQ. V lost 0 bases to trimming and J lost 4 bases; unmatched junction nucleotides: 2. CDR3 length: 16 amino acids. The CDR3: CASSLAGQGDYNEQFF. The CDR3 nucleotides read TGTGCCAGCAGCTTAGCGGGACAGGGGGATTACAATGAGCAGTTCTTC.

The chain has TRBV7-9 and TRBJ1-4; D not certain. This CDR3 contains 14 residues. Between the trimmed V and J ends, which lost 3 bases and 4 bases, there was a span of 9 bases. Germline V gives CDR1 SEHNR, CDR2 FQNEAQ (reference sequence). CDR3 nucleotide sequence: TGTGCCAGCAGCTTTATCACAAGTAATGAAAAACTGTTTTTT. It translates to CASSFITSNEKLFF.

The chain links TRBV6-6 to TRBJ2-3; a weak D match, TRBD1 (5 bases). Trimming took off 6 bases at V and 3 bases at J, with 10 bases between the two ends. Per germline, CDR1 MNHNY and CDR2 SVGAGI (reference sequence). This CDR3 region has 13 residues. The DNA of the CDR3 is TGTGCCAGCAGGTTCGACAGTACAGATACGCAGTATTTT. Protein product: CASRFDSTDTQYF.

As regards this clone: The junction departs from the called germline gene at one end, perhaps through a read error. The chain couples TRBV7-7 to TRBJ2-3; TRBD1 might be the D (6 bases). From germline, CDR1 is SSHAT and CDR2 FNYEAQ (reference sequence). The CDR3 contains 15 residues. The CDR3 is CASSLAGANTDTQYF. CDR3 DNA: TGTGCTAGCAGCTTAGCAGGGGCGAACACAGATACGCAGTATTTT.

The rearrangement links TRBV5-4 to TRBJ1-2, with a weak D call TRBD1 (6 bases). Trimming left V 4 bases short and J 4 bases short, with 14 bases between. The CDR3 length is 14 residues. CDR1 and CDR2 (germline): SGHNT, YYREEE (reference sequence). For the CDR3, the DNA is TGTGCCAGCAGCCCGTGGGGGCGCAGCTATGGCTACACCTTC. Protein: CASSPWGRSYGYTF.

This clone has a single count. The gene calls are TRBV15 and TRBJ1-5; 9 bases are shared with TRBD1. The CDR3 sequence is 13 residues long. V lost 8 bases and J lost 3; bases outside the gene matches: 2. Germline V gene data show CDR1 as LNHNV and CDR2 as YYDKDF (reference sequence). The DNA for the CDR3 is TGTGCCACCCGGGACAGGGACAATCAGCCCCAGCATTTT. This translates into CATRDRDNQPQHF.

This chain links TRBV11-3 with TRBJ2-4, with a weak D call TRBD2 (6 bases). The CDR3 extends over 14 amino acids. CDR1 and CDR2 (germline): SGHNT, YENEEA. The V end lost 2 bases, the J end lost 5 bases, and 10 bases lay between the germline ends. CDR3 sequence (DNA): TGTGCCAGCAGCTTAAACCCGGGGGAAAACATTCAGTACTTC. Translation: CASSLNPGENIQYF.

The V gene is TRBV9, the J gene TRBJ1-3; D unresolved. Deletions cut 0 bases from V and 4 bases from J, with 14 bases between. The V gene's germline CDR1 is SGDLS and CDR2 YYNGEE. There are 16 residues in the CDR3. CDR3 DNA sequence: TGTGCCAGCAGCGTAGGAGGAGGAGGGTCCGGAAACACCATATATTTT. This translates into CASSVGGGGSGNTIYF.

The chain carries TRBV27 and TRBJ1-2, with 11 bases lining up with TRBD1. CDR1 is MNHEY and CDR2 is SMNVEV in the germline V gene (reference sequence). This CDR3 contains 15 residues. The ends lost 5 bases at V and 9 bases at J; junction bases unmatched: 11. The CDR3 protein is CASSLRGTGGYRYTF. CDR3 in DNA: TGTGCCAGCAGTCTGCGCGGGACAGGGGGATATCGCTACACCTTC.

The rearrangement joins TRBV5-5 to TRBJ1-4; TRBD1 matches 8 bases. V was clipped by 4 bases and J by 8 bases; unmatched bases: 13. The CDR3 spans 16 residues. Germline CDR1 reads SGHKS; CDR2 reads YYEKEE (reference sequence). The CDR3 is CASSPRQDRAAEKLFF. CDR3 nucleotides: TGTGCCAGCAGCCCCAGACAGGACAGGGCGGCCGAAAAACTGTTTTTT. Together with reference TRBV5-5 and TRBJ1-4, the CDR3 gives the full variable domain: DAGVTQSPTHLIKTRGQQVTLRCSPISGHKSVSWYQQVLGQGPQFIFQYYEKEERGRGNFPDRFSARQFPNYSSELNVNALLLGDSALYLCASSPRQDRAAEKLFFGSGTQLSVL.

This clone came up once. The V and J genes are TRBV5-1 and TRBJ1-2; no definite D call. Germline V lookup: CDR1 SGHRS, CDR2 YFSETQ. The CDR3 consists of 13 residues. The V and J ends lost 4 bases and 0 bases respectively, with 7 bases between them. CDR3 DNA sequence: TGCGCCAGCAGCCCGACTCCTAACTATGGCTACACCTTC. Amino acid sequence: CASSPTPNYGYTF.

The V gene is TRBV6-5, the J gene TRBJ1-1; 7 nucleotides match TRBD1. Germline V gene sequence: CDR1 MNHEY, CDR2 SVGAGI. This CDR3 contains 14 residues. V gave up 6 bases and J gave up 4 bases; unmatched junction bases: 8. DNA for the CDR3: TGTGCCAGCAGACGACAGGGCTTACGCACTGAAGCTTTCTTT. This sequence encodes CASRRQGLRTEAFF.

The chain is built from TRBV4-1 and TRBJ2-3; perhaps TRBD2 as D (6 bases). The CDR3 runs 17 residues. Trimming shortened V by 4 bases and J by 2 bases, and 19 bases separated the two germline ends. Germline CDR1 and CDR2: MGHRA and YSYEKL. In DNA form, the CDR3 reads TGCGCCAGCAGCCGCACCCCAACTAGCTCCACCACAGATACGCAGTATTTT. Translating gives CASSRTPTSSTTDTQYF.

This clone was seen a single time. The chain uses TRBV20-1 and TRBJ1-5; perhaps TRBD1 as D (5 bases). Germline CDR1 is DFQATT and CDR2 is SNEGSKA (reference sequence). Trimming left V 3 bases short and J 7 bases short, with 19 bases between. This CDR3 has 15 amino acids. As DNA, the CDR3 is TGCAGTGCTAGTATGAGTCGCGGGGGAAGACAGCCCCAGCATTTT. Residues: CSASMSRGGRQPQHF.